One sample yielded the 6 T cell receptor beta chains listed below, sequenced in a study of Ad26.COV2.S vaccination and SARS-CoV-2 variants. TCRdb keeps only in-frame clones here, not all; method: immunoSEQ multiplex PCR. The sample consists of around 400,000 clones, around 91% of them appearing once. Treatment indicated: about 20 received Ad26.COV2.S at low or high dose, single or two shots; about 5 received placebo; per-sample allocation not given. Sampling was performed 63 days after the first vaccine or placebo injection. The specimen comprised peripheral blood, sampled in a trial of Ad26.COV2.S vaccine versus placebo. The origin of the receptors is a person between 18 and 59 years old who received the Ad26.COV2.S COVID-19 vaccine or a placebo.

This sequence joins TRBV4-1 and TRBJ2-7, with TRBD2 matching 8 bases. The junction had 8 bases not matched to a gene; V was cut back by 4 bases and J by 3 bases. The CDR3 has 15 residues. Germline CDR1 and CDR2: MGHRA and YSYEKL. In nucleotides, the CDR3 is TGCGCCAGCAGCCCAATACTAGCGGATATCTACGAGCAGTACTTC. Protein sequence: CASSPILADIYEQYF.

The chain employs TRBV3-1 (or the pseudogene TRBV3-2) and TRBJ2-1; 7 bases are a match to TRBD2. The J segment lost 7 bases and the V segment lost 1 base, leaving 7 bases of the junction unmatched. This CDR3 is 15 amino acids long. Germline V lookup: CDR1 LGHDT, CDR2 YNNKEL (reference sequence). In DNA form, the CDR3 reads TGTGCCAGCAGCCAAGTGGGGGGGAGCACGAATGAGCAGTTCTTC. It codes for CASSQVGGSTNEQFF.

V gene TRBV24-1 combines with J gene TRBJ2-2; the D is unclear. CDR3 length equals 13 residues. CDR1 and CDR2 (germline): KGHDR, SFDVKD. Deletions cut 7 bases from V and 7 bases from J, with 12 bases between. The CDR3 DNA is TGTGCCACCAGAGGGTCTTACGGCGGGGAGCTGTTTTTT. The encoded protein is CATRGSYGGELFF.

CDR3 DNA sequence: TGCGCCAGCAGCCAAGGGGTGAGGGCAGAGACCCAGTACTTC. This sequence encodes CASSQGVRAETQYF. V and J are TRBV4-3 and TRBJ2-5, with D possibly matching TRBD2 (5 bases). Germline V CDR1 and CDR2: LGHNA, YSLEER. The length of the CDR3 is 14 residues. With 1 base removed from V and 4 bases from J, the gap between germline ends came to 10 bases.

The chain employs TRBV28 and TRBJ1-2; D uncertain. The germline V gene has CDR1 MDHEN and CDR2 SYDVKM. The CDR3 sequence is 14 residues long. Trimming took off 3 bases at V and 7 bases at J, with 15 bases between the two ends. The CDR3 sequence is CASSLDPARGGYTF. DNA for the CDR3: TGTGCCAGCAGTTTGGACCCCGCGCGGGGTGGCTACACCTTC.

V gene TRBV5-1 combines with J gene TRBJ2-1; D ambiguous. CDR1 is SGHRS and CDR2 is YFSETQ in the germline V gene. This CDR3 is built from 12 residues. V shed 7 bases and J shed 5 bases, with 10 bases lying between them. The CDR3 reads CASSGWDNEQFF. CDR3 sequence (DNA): TGCGCCAGCTCCGGGTGGGACAATGAGCAGTTCTTC.